Shown below are 32 T cell receptor beta chains from a single sample sequenced in a study of blood T cell repertoires in COVID-19. Libraries were prepared by immunoSEQ multiplex PCR; TCRdb keeps only in-frame clonotypes and omits some of them. Here the sample spans 200,000 to 250,000 clones, roughly 82% being singletons. The sequenced sample consisted of peripheral blood. Receptor source: a man in his forties or fifties with active or convalescent COVID-19.

The chain couples TRBV29-1 to TRBJ2-1; 8 nucleotides match TRBD1. CDR3 length equals 12 residues. Germline CDR1 and CDR2: SQVTM and ANQGSEA. Trimming removed 5 bases from V and 5 bases from J; junction bases left unmatched: 2. This CDR3 is CSVPTGDNEQFF. In DNA form, the CDR3 reads TGCAGCGTTCCGACAGGGGACAATGAGCAGTTCTTC.

The V gene is TRBV10-3, the J gene TRBJ2-7, with TRBD1 as a possible D gene (5 bases). V shed 6 bases and J shed 2 bases, with 11 bases lying between them. Germline V gives CDR1 ENHRY, CDR2 SYGVKD. The CDR3 totals 13 residues. The CDR3 is CAIRDRQTYEQYF. DNA of the CDR3: TGTGCCATCAGAGACCGACAGACCTACGAGCAGTACTTC.

The rearrangement joins TRBV4-3 to TRBJ1-1; the D gene is possibly TRBD1 (6 bases). This CDR3 is built from 14 residues. V was trimmed by 1 base and J by 5 bases, leaving 11 bases between them. Per germline, CDR1 LGHNA and CDR2 YSLEER. CDR3 sequence reads: CASSQVGAGTEAFF. CDR3 coding DNA: TGCGCCAGCAGCCAAGTGGGGGCCGGGACTGAAGCTTTCTTT.

The V call is TRBV6-6, the J call TRBJ2-1; 10 nucleotides match TRBD2. This CDR3 is 14 amino acids long. Germline CDR1 reads MNHNY; CDR2 reads SVGAGI (reference sequence). The V segment lost 7 bases and the J segment 4 bases; nucleotides outside the gene matches: 4. The CDR3 region is CASTSGSAYNEQFF. CDR3 DNA: TGTGCCAGCACTAGCGGGAGTGCTTACAATGAGCAGTTCTTC.

The gene calls are TRBV18 and TRBJ2-1; TRBD2 agrees at 7 bases. There are 16 residues in the CDR3. V trimming: 8 bases; J trimming: 8 bases; junction bases outside the gene matches: 18. CDR1 is KGHSH and CDR2 is LQKENI in the germline V gene. The DNA of the CDR3 is TGTGCCAGCCACTTCGGACTAGTAGGATCCGCGGATGAGCAGTTCTTC. Its protein is CASHFGLVGSADEQFF.

This rearrangement joins TRBV5-1 to TRBJ2-1; D is undetermined. There are 16 residues in the CDR3. CDR1 and CDR2 from the germline V gene are SGHRS and YFSETQ. Trimming cost V 0 bases and J 0 bases, with 10 bases left between them. The CDR3 region has the DNA TGCGCCAGCAGCTTGGGTGGGCCGCACTCCTACAATGAGCAGTTCTTC. As protein: CASSLGGPHSYNEQFF.

This CDR3 reads CASSFVNTEAFF. As DNA, the CDR3 is TGTGCCAGCAGTTTCGTCAACACTGAAGCTTTCTTT. V and J are TRBV12-3 or TRBV12-4 and TRBJ1-1; D is unresolved. The CDR3 runs to 12 residues. The V end lost 3 bases, the J end lost 2 bases, and 4 bases lay between the germline ends.

The chain joins TRBV7-2 to TRBJ2-7; D possibly corresponds to TRBD1 (5 bases). The V gene lost 0 bases and the J gene lost 5 bases, with 8 bases spanning the gap. This CDR3 is built from 13 residues. CDR1 is SGHTA and CDR2 is FQGNSA in the germline V gene. CDR3 amino acids: CASSLAGRDEQYF. CDR3 sequence (DNA): TGTGCCAGCAGCTTAGCAGGCAGGGACGAGCAGTACTTC.

This clone appeared a single time. The chain joins TRBV3-1 (or the pseudogene TRBV3-2) to TRBJ2-2; D is possibly TRBD2 (6 bases). CDR3 length: 15 residues. Germline CDR1 reads LGHDT; CDR2 reads YNNKEL (reference sequence). V lost 4 bases to trimming and J lost 3 bases, with 12 bases between them. The CDR3 reads CASSPLGTYTGELFF. The DNA for the CDR3 is TGTGCCAGCAGCCCGCTTGGGACTTACACCGGGGAGCTGTTTTTT.

J is TRBJ2-1 and V is TRBV6-2 or TRBV6-3, with 9 positions matching TRBD2. The CDR3 is 20 residues long. Germline assignment: CDR1 MNHEY and CDR2 SVGEGT. V was clipped by 2 bases and J by 2 bases; unmatched bases: 16. The CDR3 sequence is CASSYLIPTSGGTPYNEQFF. The CDR3 nucleotides are TGTGCCAGCAGTTACCTTATACCGACTAGCGGAGGGACTCCCTACAATGAGCAGTTCTTC.

V gene TRBV7-3 combines with J gene TRBJ2-1; 14 bases line up with TRBD2. Unmatched junction bases numbered 8, after V lost 5 bases and J lost 8 bases. The CDR3 length is 16 residues. In germline, CDR1 is SGHTA, CDR2 FQGTGA. The CDR3 coding sequence is TGTGCCAGCAGCCCCGGACTAGCGGGAGGTTTCCATGAGCAGTTCTTC. It encodes CASSPGLAGGFHEQFF.

This clone showed up just once. The V and J genes are TRBV28 and TRBJ2-4; TRBD2 aligns across 14 bases. Germline CDR1 MDHEN, CDR2 SYDVKM. With V trimmed by 6 bases and J by 1 base, 17 bases remained unmatched. The CDR3 contains 21 residues. The CDR3 region is CASSKWRGLAGVGGAKNIQYF. CDR3 DNA: TGTGCCAGCAGCAAGTGGAGGGGACTAGCGGGAGTTGGTGGCGCCAAAAACATTCAGTACTTC.

The V and J genes are TRBV2 and TRBJ1-6; D call uncertain. V gave up 7 bases and J gave up 7 bases, with 14 bases separating them. The CDR3 runs to 14 residues. Germline CDR1 reads SNHLY; CDR2 reads FYNNEI. CDR3 sequence (DNA): TGTGCCAGCACCGAAAGGCGGAGCAATTCACCCCTCCACTTT. Encoded protein: CASTERRSNSPLHF.

V gene TRBV28 combines with J gene TRBJ1-6; 7 bases agree with TRBD1. Germline V gene lookup returns CDR1 MDHEN and CDR2 SYDVKM. The V segment lost 4 bases and the J segment 10 bases; nucleotides outside the gene matches: 10. CDR3 length: 15 residues. As DNA, the CDR3 is TGTGCCAGCAGTTCCCCTCGACAGGGCCCCTCACCCCTCCACTTT. Encoded protein: CASSSPRQGPSPLHF.

V is TRBV19 and J is TRBJ2-7, with TRBD1 as a possible D gene (5 bases). The CDR3 extends over 13 amino acids. The germline CDR1 and CDR2 sequences are LNHDA and SQIVND (reference sequence). Trimming left V 5 bases short and J 1 base short, with 9 bases between. The CDR3 spells CASSGAGSYEQYF. The CDR3 DNA follows: TGTGCCAGTAGTGGGGCCGGATCCTACGAGCAGTACTTC.

J is TRBJ1-6 and V is TRBV19; 7 positions agree with TRBD1. Germline lookup yields CDR1 LNHDA and CDR2 SQIVND (reference sequence). This CDR3 spans 14 amino acids. The J segment lost 6 bases and the V segment lost 3 bases, leaving 2 bases of the junction unmatched. The CDR3 region is CASSIRDSNSPLHF. The DNA for the CDR3 is TGTGCCAGTAGTATTCGGGACAGTAATTCACCCCTCCACTTT.

The rearrangement links TRBV27 to TRBJ2-1; 9 nucleotides line up with TRBD2. The trim removed 3 bases at V and 5 bases at J, leaving 5 bases unmatched. Germline-derived CDR1 and CDR2 are MNHEY and SMNVEV (reference sequence). The CDR3 has 15 amino acids. CDR3 coding DNA: TGTGCCAGCAGTTTCCAAGCGGGGGGCCACAATGAGCAGTTCTTC. Protein: CASSFQAGGHNEQFF.

The chain joins TRBV7-2 to TRBJ2-3; 7 bases are a match to TRBD2. The trim removed 0 bases at V and 5 bases at J, leaving 2 bases unmatched. Germline V gene lookup returns CDR1 SGHTA and CDR2 FQGNSA. CDR3 length: 14 amino acids. CDR3 sequence reads: CASSLAGGLDTQYF. In DNA form, the CDR3 reads TGTGCCAGCAGCTTAGCGGGGGGGTTAGATACGCAGTATTTT.

The rearrangement joins TRBV3-1 (or the pseudogene TRBV3-2) to TRBJ1-3, with unresolved D. The CDR3 spans 17 residues. The V and J ends lost 1 base and 0 bases respectively, with 13 bases between them. CDR1 is LGHDT, CDR2 YNNKEL, per germline (reference sequence). The DNA of the CDR3 is TGTGCCAGCAGCCAAGGGGCGCAGGCCACCTCTGGAAACACCATATATTTT. Protein: CASSQGAQATSGNTIYF.

The rearrangement uses TRBV4-1 and TRBJ1-3, with unresolved D. The CDR3 loop spans 14 amino acids. Between the trimmed V and J ends, which lost 1 base and 2 bases, there was a span of 6 bases. Germline V gives CDR1 MGHRA, CDR2 YSYEKL. The CDR3 DNA reads TGCGCCAGCAGCCAAGCAGTGCCTGGAAACACCATATATTTT. This encodes CASSQAVPGNTIYF.

The chain has TRBV4-2 and TRBJ2-3; 16 bases fit TRBD2. Germline values: CDR1 LGHNA, CDR2 YNFKEQ. The CDR3 loop spans 20 amino acids. Unmatched junction bases numbered 10, after V lost 3 bases and J lost 1 base. The CDR3 reads CASSQAPGLAGGHRTDTQYF. For the CDR3, the DNA is TGTGCCAGCAGCCAGGCACCGGGACTAGCGGGGGGGCATCGCACAGATACGCAGTATTTT.

This chain connects TRBV5-5 to TRBJ2-7; TRBD2 aligns across 7 bases. V dropped 4 bases and J dropped 3; count of bases not matched to a gene: 7. The CDR3 is 14 amino acids. Germline V lookup: CDR1 SGHKS, CDR2 YYEKEE (reference sequence). The CDR3 loop reads CASSPRDYFYEQYF. The CDR3 DNA reads as TGTGCCAGCAGCCCCCGGGACTATTTCTACGAGCAGTACTTC.

V is TRBV5-1 and J is TRBJ2-2; 9 bases agree with TRBD1. The CDR3 extends over 17 amino acids. Germline CDR1 SGHRS, CDR2 YFSETQ. V dropped 2 bases and J dropped 5; count of bases not matched to a gene: 10. DNA for the CDR3: TGCGCCAGCAGCTTCCCCGAAGGACAGGGGTGGACCGGGGAGCTGTTTTTT. Protein: CASSFPEGQGWTGELFF.

The chain recombines TRBV5-4 with TRBJ1-2; possibly TRBD1 for D (6 bases). This CDR3 is built from 12 residues. The V and J ends lost 4 bases and 6 bases respectively, with 10 bases between them. In germline, CDR1 is SGHNT, CDR2 YYREEE (reference sequence). The CDR3 loop is CASSKRTDGYTF. The DNA of the CDR3 is TGTGCCAGCAGCAAACGGACAGATGGCTACACCTTC.

This sequence joins TRBV27 and TRBJ2-7, with a weak D call TRBD1 (6 bases). Germline CDR1 and CDR2: MNHEY and SMNVEV (reference sequence). CDR3 length equals 16 residues. Trimming removed 4 bases from V and 3 bases from J, with 19 bases in between. This chain's CDR3 is CASSSPAARGHYEQYF. CDR3 sequence (DNA): TGTGCCAGCAGTTCCCCTGCCGCCCGGGGACACTACGAGCAGTACTTC.

This chain uses TRBV28 with TRBJ2-3; 16 nucleotides line up with TRBD2. Germline trimming cut 4 bases from V and 6 bases from J; bases unmatched to any gene: 7. In germline, CDR1 is MDHEN, CDR2 SYDVKM. CDR3 length equals 17 residues. CDR3: CASSYGTSGRAWDTQYF. The CDR3 coding sequence is TGTGCCAGCAGTTATGGGACTAGCGGGAGGGCCTGGGATACGCAGTATTTT.

J is TRBJ2-3 and V is TRBV19; 11 nucleotides align to TRBD2. This CDR3 has 17 residues. The J segment lost 2 bases and the V segment lost 5 bases, leaving 9 bases of the junction unmatched. Germline V gene sequence: CDR1 LNHDA, CDR2 SQIVND (reference sequence). The CDR3 reads CASSARLAGSYTDTQYF. The CDR3 region has the DNA TGTGCCAGTAGTGCCCGACTAGCGGGATCGTACACAGATACGCAGTATTTT.

CDR3 sequence (DNA): TGTGCCAGCAGTTTATCTTCTAGGCACGGGGGCTACACCTTC. It encodes CASSLSSRHGGYTF. The chain employs TRBV28 and TRBJ1-2; D call uncertain. The V end was cut by 1 base, the J end by 8 bases, with 14 bases between. Germline CDR1 is MDHEN and CDR2 is SYDVKM. CDR3 length equals 14 residues.

The chain employs TRBV3-1 (or the pseudogene TRBV3-2) and TRBJ1-1; a weak D match, TRBD1 (6 bases). Per germline, CDR1 LGHDT and CDR2 YNNKEL (reference sequence). Trimming cost V 4 bases and J 1 base, with 10 bases left between them. The CDR3 sequence is 14 residues long. In DNA form, the CDR3 reads TGTGCCAGCAGCCGACAGGAGCAGAACACTGAAGCTTTCTTT. It is translated as CASSRQEQNTEAFF.

V and J are TRBV19 and TRBJ2-5; 10 bases are a match to TRBD1. The germline V gene encodes CDR1 LNHDA and CDR2 SQIVND (reference sequence). The CDR3 has 15 residues. Trimming removed 5 bases from V and 3 bases from J; junction bases left unmatched: 6. CDR3 sequence reads: CASSPGTGAKETQYF. The DNA of the CDR3 is TGTGCCAGTAGTCCAGGGACAGGGGCCAAAGAGACCCAGTACTTC.

The genes are TRBV5-5 and TRBJ1-2; 10 nucleotides agree with TRBD1. Per germline, CDR1 SGHKS and CDR2 YYEKEE (reference sequence). CDR3 length: 16 amino acids. Unmatched junction bases numbered 10, after V lost 3 bases and J lost 5 bases. CDR3 sequence (DNA): TGTGCCAGCAGCTCGACAGGGGGCGCAGGTCTTTATGGCTACACCTTC. Protein: CASSSTGGAGLYGYTF. Filled out from reference TRBV5-5 and TRBJ1-2, the complete variable domain reads DAGVTQSPTHLIKTRGQQVTLRCSPISGHKSVSWYQQVLGQGPQFIFQYYEKEERGRGNFPDRFSARQFPNYSSELNVNALLLGDSALYLCASSSTGGAGLYGYTFGSGTRLTVV.

The rearrangement links TRBV27 to TRBJ2-1, with 10 bases lining up with TRBD2. CDR3 length: 15 amino acids. Germline values: CDR1 MNHEY, CDR2 SMNVEV (reference sequence). V shed 4 bases and J 7 bases; nucleotides not matched to a gene: 7. The CDR3 reads CASSSLAGFGNEQFF. The CDR3 coding sequence is TGTGCCAGCAGTTCACTAGCGGGATTTGGAAATGAGCAGTTCTTC.